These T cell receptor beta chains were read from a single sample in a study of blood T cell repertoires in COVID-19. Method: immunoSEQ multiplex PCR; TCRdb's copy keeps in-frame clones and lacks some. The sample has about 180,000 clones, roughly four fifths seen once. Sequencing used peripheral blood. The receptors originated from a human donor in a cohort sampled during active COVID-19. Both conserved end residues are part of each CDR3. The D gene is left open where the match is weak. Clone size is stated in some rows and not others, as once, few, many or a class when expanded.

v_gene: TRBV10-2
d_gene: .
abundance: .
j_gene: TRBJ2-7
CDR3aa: CATTDRNSYEQYF
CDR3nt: TGCGCCACCACCGACAGAAACTCCTACGAGCAGTACTTC

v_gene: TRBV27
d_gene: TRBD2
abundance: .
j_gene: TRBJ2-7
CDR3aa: CASSLTSGGSYEQYF
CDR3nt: TGTGCCAGCAGTTTAACTAGCGGGGGATCCTACGAGCAGTACTTC

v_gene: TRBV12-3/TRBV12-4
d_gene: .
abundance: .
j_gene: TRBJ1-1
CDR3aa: CASSLAREAFF
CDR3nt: TGTGCCAGCAGTTTAGCTAGAGAAGCTTTCTTT

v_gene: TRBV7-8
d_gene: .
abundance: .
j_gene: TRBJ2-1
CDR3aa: CASSLNRVDFNEQFF
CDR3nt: TGTGCCAGCAGCTTAAACAGGGTAGATTTCAATGAGCAGTTCTTC

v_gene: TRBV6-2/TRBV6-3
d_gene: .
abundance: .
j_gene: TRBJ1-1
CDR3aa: CASSFPRGGNTEAFF
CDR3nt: TGTGCCAGCAGTTTTCCCCGGGGAGGGAACACTGAAGCTTTCTTT

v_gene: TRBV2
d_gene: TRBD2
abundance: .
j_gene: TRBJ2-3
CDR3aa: CASLPGAGGLRDTQYF
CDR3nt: TGTGCCAGCCTACCCGGGGCGGGGGGGCTCCGGGATACGCAGTATTTT

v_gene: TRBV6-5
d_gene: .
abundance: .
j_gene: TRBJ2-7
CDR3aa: CASSFSGSFYEQYF
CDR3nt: TGTGCCAGCAGTTTTAGCGGTTCCTTCTACGAGCAGTACTTC

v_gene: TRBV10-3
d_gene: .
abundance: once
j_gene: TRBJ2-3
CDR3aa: CAISDTGVATDTQYF
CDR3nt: TGTGCCATCAGTGACACGGGGGTCGCCACAGATACGCAGTATTTT

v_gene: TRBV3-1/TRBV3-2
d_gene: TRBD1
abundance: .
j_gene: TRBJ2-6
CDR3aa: CASSQQGAGANVLTF
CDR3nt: TGTGCCAGCAGCCAACAGGGGGCTGGGGCCAACGTCCTGACTTTC

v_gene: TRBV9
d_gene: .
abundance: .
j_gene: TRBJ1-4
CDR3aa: CASSVADRTNEKLFF
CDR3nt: TGTGCCAGCAGCGTAGCCGACAGGACTAATGAAAAACTGTTTTTT

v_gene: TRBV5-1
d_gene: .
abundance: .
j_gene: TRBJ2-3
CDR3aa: CASSVNRVGTDTQYF
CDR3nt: TGCGCCAGCAGCGTAAACAGGGTGGGTACAGATACGCAGTATTTT

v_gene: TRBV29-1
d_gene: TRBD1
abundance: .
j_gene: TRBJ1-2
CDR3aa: CSVEDRTGNYGYTF
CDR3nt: TGCAGCGTTGAGGACCGGACAGGGAACTATGGCTACACCTTC

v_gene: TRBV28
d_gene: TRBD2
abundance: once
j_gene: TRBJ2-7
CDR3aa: CASSFGTSGRALGEQYF
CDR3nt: TGTGCCAGCAGTTTCGGGACTAGCGGGAGGGCCTTGGGGGAGCAGTACTTC

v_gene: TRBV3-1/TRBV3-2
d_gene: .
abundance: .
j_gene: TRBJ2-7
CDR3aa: CASSQGQGNGEQYF
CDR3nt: TGTGCCAGCAGCCAAGGTCAGGGGAATGGCGAGCAGTACTTC

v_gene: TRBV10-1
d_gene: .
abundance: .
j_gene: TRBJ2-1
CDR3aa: CASSKTSYNEQFF
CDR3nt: TGCGCCAGCAGCAAAACTAGTTACAATGAGCAGTTCTTC

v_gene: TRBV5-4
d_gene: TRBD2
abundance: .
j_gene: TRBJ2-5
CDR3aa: CASRPGLADPLQETQYF
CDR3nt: TGTGCCAGCAGACCCGGACTAGCGGACCCCCTGCAGGAGACCCAGTACTTC

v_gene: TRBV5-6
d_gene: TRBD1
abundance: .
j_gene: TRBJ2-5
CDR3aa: CASSSIPDRGRETQYF
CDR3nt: TGTGCCAGCAGCTCTATCCCGGACAGGGGGAGGGAGACCCAGTACTTC

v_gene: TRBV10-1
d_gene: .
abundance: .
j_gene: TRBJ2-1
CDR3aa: CASRGAPDIEQFF
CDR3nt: TGCGCCAGCAGGGGGGCCCCGGACATTGAGCAGTTCTTC

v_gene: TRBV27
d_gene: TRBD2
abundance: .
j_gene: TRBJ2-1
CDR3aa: CASSGGGNEQFF
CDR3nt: TGTGCCAGCTCCGGCGGGGGCAATGAGCAGTTCTTC

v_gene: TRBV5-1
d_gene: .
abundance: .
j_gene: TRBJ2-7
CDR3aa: CASSPVGGLYEQYF
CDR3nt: TGCGCCAGCAGCCCCGTCGGAGGGCTCTACGAGCAGTACTTC

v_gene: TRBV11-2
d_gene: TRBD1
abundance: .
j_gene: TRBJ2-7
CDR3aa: CASSFSGTGVYEQYF
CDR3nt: TGTGCCAGCAGCTTCTCCGGGACAGGGGTCTACGAGCAGTACTTC

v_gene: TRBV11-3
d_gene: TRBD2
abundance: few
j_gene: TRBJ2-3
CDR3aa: CASSRTSGTQYF
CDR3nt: TGTGCCAGCAGCCGGACTAGCGGGACGCAGTATTTT

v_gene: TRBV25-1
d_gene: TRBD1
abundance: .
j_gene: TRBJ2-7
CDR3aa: CASRLGQGAYEQYF
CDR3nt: TGTGCCAGCAGGTTGGGACAGGGGGCCTACGAGCAGTACTTC

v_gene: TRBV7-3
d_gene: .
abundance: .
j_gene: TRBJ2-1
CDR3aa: CASSSRTASSYNEQFF
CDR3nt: TGTGCCAGCAGCTCCCGGACAGCCAGCTCCTACAATGAGCAGTTCTTC

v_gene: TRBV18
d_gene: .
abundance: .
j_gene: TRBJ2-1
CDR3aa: CASSPGAGNEQFF
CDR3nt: TGTGCCAGCTCACCGGGGGCTGGGAATGAGCAGTTCTTC

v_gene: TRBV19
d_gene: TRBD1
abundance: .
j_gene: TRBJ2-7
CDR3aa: CASSILQGANYEQYF
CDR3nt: TGTGCCAGTAGTATCCTCCAGGGGGCTAACTACGAGCAGTACTTC

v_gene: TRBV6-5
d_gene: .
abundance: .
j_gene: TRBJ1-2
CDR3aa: CASSQGGIGGGYTF
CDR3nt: TGTGCCAGCAGTCAGGGAGGGATTGGGGGTGGCTACACCTTC

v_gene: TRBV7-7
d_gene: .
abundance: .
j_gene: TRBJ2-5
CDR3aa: CASSLVGGAGETQYF
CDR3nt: TGTGCTAGCAGCTTAGTTGGGGGGGCTGGGGAGACCCAGTACTTC

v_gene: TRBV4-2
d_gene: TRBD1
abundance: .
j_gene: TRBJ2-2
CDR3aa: CASSPINRGNTGELFF
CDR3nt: TGTGCCAGCAGCCCAATTAACAGGGGGAACACCGGGGAGCTGTTTTTT

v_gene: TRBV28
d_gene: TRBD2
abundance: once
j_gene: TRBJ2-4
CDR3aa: CASSSRGSTKNIQYF
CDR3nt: TGTGCCAGCAGCTCGCGGGGGAGCACCAAAAACATTCAGTACTTC

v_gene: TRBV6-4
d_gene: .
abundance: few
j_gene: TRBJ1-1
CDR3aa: CASTPGRRNTEAFF
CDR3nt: TGTGCCAGCACCCCCGGTAGGAGGAACACTGAAGCTTTCTTT

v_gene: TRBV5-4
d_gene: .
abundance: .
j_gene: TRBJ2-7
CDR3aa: CASSFDSSYEQYF
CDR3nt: TGTGCCAGCAGCTTCGACAGTTCCTACGAGCAGTACTTC